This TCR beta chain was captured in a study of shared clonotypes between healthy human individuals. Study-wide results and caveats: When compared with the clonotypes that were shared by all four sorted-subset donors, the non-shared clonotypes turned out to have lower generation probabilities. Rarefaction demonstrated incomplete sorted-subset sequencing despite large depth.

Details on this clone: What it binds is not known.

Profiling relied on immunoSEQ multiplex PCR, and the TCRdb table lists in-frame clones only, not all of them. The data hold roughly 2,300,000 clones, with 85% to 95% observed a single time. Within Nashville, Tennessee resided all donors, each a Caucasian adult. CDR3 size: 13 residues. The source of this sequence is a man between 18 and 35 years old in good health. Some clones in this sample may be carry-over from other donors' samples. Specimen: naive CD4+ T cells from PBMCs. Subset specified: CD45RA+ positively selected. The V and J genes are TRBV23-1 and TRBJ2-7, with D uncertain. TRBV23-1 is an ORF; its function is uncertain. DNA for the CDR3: TGCGCCAGCAGTCAACCCCCTAAGGTCCGCAGAGTAGTC. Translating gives CASSQPPKVRRVV.